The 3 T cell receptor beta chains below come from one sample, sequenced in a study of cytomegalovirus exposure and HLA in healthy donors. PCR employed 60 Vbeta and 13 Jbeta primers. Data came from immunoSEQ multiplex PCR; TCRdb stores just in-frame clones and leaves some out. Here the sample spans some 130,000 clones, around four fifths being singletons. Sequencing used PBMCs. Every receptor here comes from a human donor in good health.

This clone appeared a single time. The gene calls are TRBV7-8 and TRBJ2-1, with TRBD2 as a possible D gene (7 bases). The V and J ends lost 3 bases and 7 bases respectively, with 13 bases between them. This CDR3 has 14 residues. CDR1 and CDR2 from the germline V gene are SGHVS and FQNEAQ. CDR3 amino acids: CASSFVGGLNEQFF. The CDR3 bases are TGTGCCAGCAGCTTTGTGGGGGGGCTTAATGAGCAGTTCTTC.

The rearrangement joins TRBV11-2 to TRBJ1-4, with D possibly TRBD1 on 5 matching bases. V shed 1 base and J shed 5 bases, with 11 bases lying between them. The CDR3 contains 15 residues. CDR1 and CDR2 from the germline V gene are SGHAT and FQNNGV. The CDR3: CASSLGGRSNEKLFF. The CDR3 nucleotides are TGTGCCAGCAGCTTAGGGGGCAGGTCAAATGAAAAACTGTTTTTT.

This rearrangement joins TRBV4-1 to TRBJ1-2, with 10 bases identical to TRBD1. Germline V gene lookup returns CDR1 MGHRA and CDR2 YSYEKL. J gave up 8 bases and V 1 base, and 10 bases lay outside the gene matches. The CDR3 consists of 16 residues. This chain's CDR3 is CASSQGQGARLGGYTF. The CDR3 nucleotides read TGCGCCAGCAGCCAAGGACAGGGGGCGCGTCTAGGAGGCTACACCTTC.